This T cell receptor beta chain is from a study of T-cell memory formation after mild COVID-19. Per germline, CDR1 SGHTA and CDR2 FQGNSA. The ends were cut back, 4 bases at V and 2 bases at J, with 13 bases in the middle. This CDR3 contains 15 residues. TCRdb itself ran the 5' RACE reads through MiXCR, one entry per CDR3 protein. The repertoire holds 130,000 to 150,000 distinct CDR3 sequences, with 6% to 6.5% as singletons. Sequenced material: PBMCs or a T cell subset sorted from them (not recorded which). This TCR came from an adult woman who had mild COVID-19 (a few samples of this study predate the infection). Cell type and time point are not known. V is TRBV7-2 and J is TRBJ2-3; the D gene is possibly TRBD2 (5 bases). The chain's CDR3 is CASSYLPGITDTQYF. The DNA of the CDR3 is TGTGCCAGCAGCTATCTCCCCGGGATCACAGATACGCAGTATTTT.